The TCR beta chain described here comes from a study of Graves' ophthalmopathy and Graves' hyperthyroidism. Study-wide context: Before any treatment was given, at initial diagnosis, peripheral blood was collected.

None of the included patients had other autoimmune diseases, uncontrolled infections, pregnancy or lactation, as these led to exclusion. Study outcomes and limitations: Thyroid clonotypes that were expanded above 0.001 frequency mostly also appeared in blood.

The CDR3 covers 14 residues. Germline V gene sequence: CDR1 KGHDR, CDR2 SFDVKD. TCR beta CDR3 amplification used RNA transcripts. The first round was an RT-PCR with HTBI primers, and the second round was a multiplex PCR. Via MiXCR, TCRdb re-called the multiplex PCR reads, giving one row per CDR3 protein. The table has roughly 220,000 distinct CDR3 sequences, approximately 42% seen once. As to this clonotype: As yet, its antigen is unknown. The junction departs from germline at one end; a sequencing error may be responsible.

V is TRBV24-1 and J is TRBJ2-7; tentatively, D is TRBD1 (6 bases). This TCR was recovered from an adult man with Graves' ophthalmopathy. The sequencing input was peripheral blood. This CDR3 is CATSGETGLGEPYF. The CDR3 DNA is TGTGCCACCAGTGGTGAAACAGGGCTCGGCGAGCCGTACTTC.